Below, one T cell receptor beta chain is given with its context. This CDR3 is 15 amino acids long. Germline CDR1 MDHEN, CDR2 SYDVKM. With 6 bases removed from V and 4 bases from J, the gap between germline ends came to 17 bases. Profiling relied on immunoSEQ multiplex PCR, and the TCRdb table lists in-frame clones only, not all of them. The table has about 250,000 clones, about nine tenths seen once. The data originate from a study of blood T cell repertoires in COVID-19. Background on the study: T cells, B-cell-depleted T cells, or PBMCs supplied cDNA or gDNA.

This chain links TRBV28 with TRBJ2-3; the D is unclear. The sample was peripheral blood. This receptor was taken from a woman aged 25 to 39 with COVID-19, enrolled during active disease. In DNA form, the CDR3 reads TGTGCCAGCAGCAAAACTAACGTAGGATCAGATACGCAGTATTTT. It is translated as CASSKTNVGSDTQYF.